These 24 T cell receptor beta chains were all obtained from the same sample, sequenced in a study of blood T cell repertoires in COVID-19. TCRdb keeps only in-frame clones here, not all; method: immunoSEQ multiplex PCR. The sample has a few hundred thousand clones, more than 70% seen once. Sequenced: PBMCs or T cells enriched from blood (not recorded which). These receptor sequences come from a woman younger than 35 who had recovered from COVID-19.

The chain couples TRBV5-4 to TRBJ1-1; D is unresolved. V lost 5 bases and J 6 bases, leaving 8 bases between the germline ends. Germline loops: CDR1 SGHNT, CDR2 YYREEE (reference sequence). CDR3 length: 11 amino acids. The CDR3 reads CASSTGSEAFF. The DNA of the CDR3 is TGTGCCAGCAGTACCGGGTCTGAAGCTTTCTTT.

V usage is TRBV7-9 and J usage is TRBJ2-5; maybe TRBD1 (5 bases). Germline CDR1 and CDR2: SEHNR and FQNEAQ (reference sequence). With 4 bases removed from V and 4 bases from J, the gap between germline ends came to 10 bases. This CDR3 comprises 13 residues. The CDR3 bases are TGTGCCAGCAGCTCGGACAATCTAGAGACCCAGTACTTC. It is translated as CASSSDNLETQYF.

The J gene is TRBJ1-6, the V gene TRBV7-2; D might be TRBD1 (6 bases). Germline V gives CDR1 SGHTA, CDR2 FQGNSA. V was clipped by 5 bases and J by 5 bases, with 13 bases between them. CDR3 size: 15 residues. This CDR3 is CASSARGSHNSPLHF. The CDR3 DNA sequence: TGTGCCAGCAGCGCAAGGGGGTCCCATAATTCACCCCTCCACTTT.

CDR3 amino acids: CASSQEATGGRYNSPLHF. The CDR3 DNA follows: TGCGCCAGCAGCCAAGAGGCAACAGGGGGAAGATATAATTCACCCCTCCACTTT. The chain has TRBV4-1 and TRBJ1-6; 8 nucleotides align to TRBD1. Germline V CDR1 and CDR2: MGHRA, YSYEKL. J lost 4 bases, V lost 0 bases, and 8 bases had no gene match. This CDR3 spans 18 amino acids.

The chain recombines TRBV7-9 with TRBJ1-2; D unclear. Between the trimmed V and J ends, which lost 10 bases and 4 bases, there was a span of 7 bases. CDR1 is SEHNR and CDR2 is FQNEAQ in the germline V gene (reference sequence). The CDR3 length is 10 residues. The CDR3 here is CATDIYGYTF. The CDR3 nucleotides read TGTGCCACCGACATCTATGGCTACACCTTC.

The CDR3, as DNA: TGCGCCAGCAGCTCGACTGCGAACACTGAAGCTTTCTTT. This gives the protein CASSSTANTEAFF. The chain combines TRBV5-1 with TRBJ1-1; D is unresolved. Trimming pared 3 bases from V and 1 base from J, leaving 7 bases between. The CDR3 has 13 residues. CDR1 and CDR2 (germline): SGHRS, YFSETQ.

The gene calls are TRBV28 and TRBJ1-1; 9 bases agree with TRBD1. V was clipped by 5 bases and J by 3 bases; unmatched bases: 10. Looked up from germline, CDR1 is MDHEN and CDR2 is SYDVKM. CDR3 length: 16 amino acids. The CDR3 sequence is CASSPINRGPDTEAFF. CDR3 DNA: TGTGCCAGCAGTCCGATTAACAGGGGGCCTGACACTGAAGCTTTCTTT.

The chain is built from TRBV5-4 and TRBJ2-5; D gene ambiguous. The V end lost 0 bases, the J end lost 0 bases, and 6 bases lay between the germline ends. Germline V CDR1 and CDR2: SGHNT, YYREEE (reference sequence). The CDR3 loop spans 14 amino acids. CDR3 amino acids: CASSLGHDQETQYF. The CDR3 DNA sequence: TGTGCCAGCAGCTTGGGACATGACCAAGAGACCCAGTACTTC.

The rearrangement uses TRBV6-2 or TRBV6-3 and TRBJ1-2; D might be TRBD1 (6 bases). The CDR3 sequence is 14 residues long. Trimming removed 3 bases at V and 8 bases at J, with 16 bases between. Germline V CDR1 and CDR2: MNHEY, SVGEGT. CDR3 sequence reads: CASSYIQGPWGYTF. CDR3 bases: TGTGCCAGCAGTTATATACAGGGTCCTTGGGGCTACACCTTC.

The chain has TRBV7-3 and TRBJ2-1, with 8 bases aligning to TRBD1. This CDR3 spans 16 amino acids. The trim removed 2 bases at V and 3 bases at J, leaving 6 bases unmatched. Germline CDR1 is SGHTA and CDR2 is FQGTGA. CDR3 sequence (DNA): TGTGCCAGCAGCTTAGAACCGACAGGGGACTACAATGAGCAGTTCTTC. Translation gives CASSLEPTGDYNEQFF.

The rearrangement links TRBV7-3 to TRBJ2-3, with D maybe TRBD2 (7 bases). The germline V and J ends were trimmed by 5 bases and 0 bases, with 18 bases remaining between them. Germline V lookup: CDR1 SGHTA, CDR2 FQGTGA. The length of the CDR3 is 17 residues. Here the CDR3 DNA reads TGTGCCAGCAGCCCCGTGGGGGGGCCCTTTAGCACAGATACGCAGTATTTT. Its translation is CASSPVGGPFSTDTQYF.

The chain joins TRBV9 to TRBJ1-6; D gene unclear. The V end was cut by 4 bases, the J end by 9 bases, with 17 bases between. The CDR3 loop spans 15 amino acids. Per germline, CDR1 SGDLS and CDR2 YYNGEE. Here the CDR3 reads CASSSAREVGSPLHF. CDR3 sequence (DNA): TGTGCCAGCAGCTCCGCGAGGGAAGTTGGTTCACCCCTCCACTTT.

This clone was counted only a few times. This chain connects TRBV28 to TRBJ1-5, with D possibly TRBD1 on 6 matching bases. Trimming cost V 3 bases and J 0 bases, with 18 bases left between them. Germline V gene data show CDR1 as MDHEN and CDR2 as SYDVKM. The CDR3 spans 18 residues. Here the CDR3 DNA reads TGTGCCAGCAGTTTCCCCCACAGGGTACTGCGTAGCAATCAGCCCCAGCATTTT. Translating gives CASSFPHRVLRSNQPQHF.

The DNA for the CDR3 is TGTGCCAGCAGCATCAGACTAGCGGACATCTTCAATGAGCAGTTCTTC. The encoded protein is CASSIRLADIFNEQFF. The rearrangement uses TRBV7-2 and TRBJ2-1, with TRBD2 matching over 9 bases. V shed 5 bases, J shed 6 bases, and the junction held 11 bases outside the gene matches. The CDR3 is 16 residues long. Per the germline V gene, CDR1 is SGHTA and CDR2 is FQGNSA.

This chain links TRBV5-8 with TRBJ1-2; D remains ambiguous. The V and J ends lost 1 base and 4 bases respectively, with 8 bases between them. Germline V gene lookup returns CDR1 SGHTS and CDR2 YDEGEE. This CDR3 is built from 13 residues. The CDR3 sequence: CASSLRGSYGYTF. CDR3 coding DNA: TGTGCCAGCAGCTTGCGGGGAAGCTATGGCTACACCTTC.

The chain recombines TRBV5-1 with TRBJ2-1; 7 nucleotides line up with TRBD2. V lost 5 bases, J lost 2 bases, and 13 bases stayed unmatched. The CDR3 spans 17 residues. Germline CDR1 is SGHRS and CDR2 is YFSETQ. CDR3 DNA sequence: TGCGCCAGCAGTGCGCCCGGGACTACCCCACCCTACAATGAGCAGTTCTTC. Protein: CASSAPGTTPPYNEQFF.

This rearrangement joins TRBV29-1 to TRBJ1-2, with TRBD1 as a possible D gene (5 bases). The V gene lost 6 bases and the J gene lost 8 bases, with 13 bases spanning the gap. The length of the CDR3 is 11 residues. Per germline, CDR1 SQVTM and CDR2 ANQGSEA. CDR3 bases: TGCAGCGTGGGGCCCGCCGACGGCTACACCTTC. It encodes CSVGPADGYTF.

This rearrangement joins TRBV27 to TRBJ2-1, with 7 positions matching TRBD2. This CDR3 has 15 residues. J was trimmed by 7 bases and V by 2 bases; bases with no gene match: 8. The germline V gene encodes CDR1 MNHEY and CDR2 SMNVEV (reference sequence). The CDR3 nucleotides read TGTGCCAGCAGTTTAACAAGCGGGGAAGGGAATGAGCAGTTCTTC. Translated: CASSLTSGEGNEQFF.

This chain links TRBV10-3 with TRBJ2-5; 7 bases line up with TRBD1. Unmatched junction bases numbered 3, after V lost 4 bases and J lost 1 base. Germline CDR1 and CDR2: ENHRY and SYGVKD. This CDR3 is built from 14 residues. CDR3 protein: CAISVGTAQETQYF. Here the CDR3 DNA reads TGTGCCATCAGTGTTGGGACAGCCCAAGAGACCCAGTACTTC.

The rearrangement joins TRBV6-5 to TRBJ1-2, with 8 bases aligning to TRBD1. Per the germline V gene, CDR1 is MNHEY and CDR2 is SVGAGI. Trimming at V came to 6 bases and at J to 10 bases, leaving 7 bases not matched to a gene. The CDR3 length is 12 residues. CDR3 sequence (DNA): TGTGCCAGCAGACGGACAGGGTATACCTACACCTTC. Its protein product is CASRRTGYTYTF.

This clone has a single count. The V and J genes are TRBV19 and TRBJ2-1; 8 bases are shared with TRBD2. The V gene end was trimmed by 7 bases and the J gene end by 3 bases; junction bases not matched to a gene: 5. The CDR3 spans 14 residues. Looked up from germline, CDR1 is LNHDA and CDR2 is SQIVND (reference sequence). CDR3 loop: CASTVSGDYNEQFF. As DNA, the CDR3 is TGTGCCAGTACCGTTAGCGGGGACTACAATGAGCAGTTCTTC. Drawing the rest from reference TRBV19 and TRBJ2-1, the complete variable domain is DGGITQSPKYLFRKEGQNVTLSCEQNLNHDAMYWYRQDPGQGLRLIYYSQIVNDFQKGDIAEGYSVSREKKESFPLTVTSAQKNPTAFYLCASTVSGDYNEQFFGPGTRLTVL.

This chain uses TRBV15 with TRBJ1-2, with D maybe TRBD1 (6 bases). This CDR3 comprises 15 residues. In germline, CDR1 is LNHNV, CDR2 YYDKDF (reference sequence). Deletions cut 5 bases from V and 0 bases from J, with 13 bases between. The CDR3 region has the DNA TGTGCCACCAGCGCCTCCAGGGGAGCTAACTATGGCTACACCTTC. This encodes CATSASRGANYGYTF.

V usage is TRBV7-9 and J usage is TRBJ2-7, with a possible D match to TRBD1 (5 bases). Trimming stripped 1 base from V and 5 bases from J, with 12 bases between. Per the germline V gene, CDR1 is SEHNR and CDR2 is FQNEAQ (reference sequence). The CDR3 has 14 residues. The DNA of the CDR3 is TGTGCCAGCAGCTTAGGGCAGGGCCCAGACGAGCAGTACTTC. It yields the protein CASSLGQGPDEQYF.

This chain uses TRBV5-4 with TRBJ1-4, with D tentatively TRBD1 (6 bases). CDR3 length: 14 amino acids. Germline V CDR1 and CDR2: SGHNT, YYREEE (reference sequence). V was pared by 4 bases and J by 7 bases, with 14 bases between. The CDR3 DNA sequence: TGTGCCAGCAGCAATCAGGGGCAGCTTGAAAAACTGTTTTTT. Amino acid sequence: CASSNQGQLEKLFF.